Shown below are 29 T cell receptor beta chains from a single sample sequenced in a study of shared clonotypes between healthy human individuals (dated by TCRdb to 2020 to 2022). Libraries were constructed by the immunoSEQ multiplex PCR assay. Sourced from immuneACCESS, this table was stored by TCRdb with only in-frame sequences that have V and J called. A share of the clones is absent; for the studies checked, an unresolved V gene accounts for under half, and the remainder has no known explanation. In this sample the table shows around 600,000 clones, roughly 98% of which occur a single time. Roughly 0.29% of the sample is held by the ten biggest clonotypes. For the CD8 naive samples, CD45RO-negative cells were positively selected for CCR7, yielding a CD45RA+CCR7+ population from which TemRA cells were excluded. Sequenced sample: naive CD8+ T cells sorted from blood. What the cell subset or site label conveys for this sample: CD45RA+CCR7+. Receptors originate from a man younger than 40 in good health.

The chain links TRBV27 to TRBJ2-3; possibly TRBD2 for D (5 bases). Trimming stripped 3 bases from V and 2 bases from J, with 15 bases between. CDR1 and CDR2 from the germline V gene are MNHEY and SMNVEV (reference sequence). The CDR3 has 16 amino acids. CDR3 sequence reads: CASSFSIEGPTDTQYF. CDR3 coding DNA: TGTGCCAGCAGTTTCTCGATTGAGGGCCCCACAGATACGCAGTATTTT.

The chain uses TRBV11-3 and TRBJ2-1; D remains unclear. CDR3 size: 12 residues. From germline, CDR1 is SGHNT and CDR2 YENEEA. Trimming took 5 bases from V and 8 from J, leaving 10 bases between them. CDR3 DNA: TGTGCCAGCAGCGGTTGGGGTGATGAGCAGTTCTTC. It yields the protein CASSGWGDEQFF.

This chain joins TRBV9 and TRBJ2-2; 9 bases match TRBD2. The junction had 5 bases not matched to a gene; V was cut back by 3 bases and J by 5 bases. The CDR3 is 15 amino acids. From germline, CDR1 is SGDLS and CDR2 YYNGEE. The CDR3: CASSGRREGTGELFF. CDR3 nucleotide sequence: TGTGCCAGCAGCGGCCGGCGGGAGGGGACCGGGGAGCTGTTTTTT.

The V call is TRBV6-5, the J call TRBJ2-7; 10 bases fit TRBD1. The ends lost 6 bases at V and 6 bases at J; junction bases unmatched: 2. The germline gives CDR1 MNHEY, CDR2 SVGAGI. The CDR3 is made up of 12 amino acids. Here the CDR3 reads CASRTGGREQYF. The CDR3 DNA reads as TGTGCCAGCAGGACAGGGGGCCGCGAGCAGTACTTC.

The rearrangement joins TRBV11-2 to TRBJ2-1, with TRBD2 matching over 9 bases. The CDR3 has 16 residues. The V gene's germline CDR1 is SGHAT and CDR2 FQNNGV. Trimming at V came to 7 bases and at J to 4 bases, leaving 11 bases not matched to a gene. The CDR3 DNA reads as TGTGCCAGCAAAACCTTAGCGGGAGAAGGGTACAATGAGCAGTTCTTC. Its translation is CASKTLAGEGYNEQFF.

J is TRBJ2-5 and V is TRBV18, with D maybe TRBD2 (6 bases). The V gene's germline CDR1 is KGHSH and CDR2 LQKENI. This CDR3 has 14 residues. V was clipped by 6 bases and J by 5 bases, with 16 bases between them. DNA of the CDR3: TGTGCCAGCTCCCCGGGACTCTTGGGGGAGACCCAGTACTTC. The encoded protein is CASSPGLLGETQYF.

The gene calls are TRBV7-8 and TRBJ2-7, with D uncertain. The germline gives CDR1 SGHVS, CDR2 FQNEAQ. The CDR3 length is 12 residues. V was trimmed by 5 bases and J by 0 bases, leaving 5 bases between them. The CDR3 DNA reads as TGTGCCAGCAGCCAAGACTCCTACGAGCAGTACTTC. Its translation: CASSQDSYEQYF.

This sequence joins TRBV9 and TRBJ2-1; 10 bases align to TRBD2. V trimming: 0 bases; J trimming: 2 bases; junction bases outside the gene matches: 5. This CDR3 has 17 residues. Germline values: CDR1 SGDLS, CDR2 YYNGEE. The CDR3 DNA sequence: TGTGCCAGCAGCGTAGAGACTAGCGGGTTCACCTACAATGAGCAGTTCTTC. Translating it yields CASSVETSGFTYNEQFF.

The chain is built from TRBV19 and TRBJ2-1; no reliable D call. The CDR3 spans 13 residues. V was pared by 6 bases and J by 4 bases, with 10 bases between. Germline CDR1 reads LNHDA; CDR2 reads SQIVND (reference sequence). CDR3: CASRITEYNEQFF. The DNA for the CDR3 is TGTGCCAGTAGGATAACAGAGTACAATGAGCAGTTCTTC.

This clone was recorded once. V and J are TRBV18 and TRBJ1-5; TRBD1 might be the D (5 bases). Trimming took off 3 bases at V and 4 bases at J, with 10 bases between the two ends. The CDR3 spans 14 residues. CDR1 and CDR2 from the germline V gene are KGHSH and LQKENI. The CDR3 DNA follows: TGTGCCAGCTCACCTCAGGGAGCTAATCAGCCCCAGCATTTT. Its translation is CASSPQGANQPQHF.

Only one count was recorded for this clone. This rearrangement joins TRBV4-1 to TRBJ1-1; D remains ambiguous. The V end lost 2 bases, the J end lost 0 bases, and 7 bases lay between the germline ends. This CDR3 has 14 amino acids. Germline assignment: CDR1 MGHRA and CDR2 YSYEKL. CDR3 amino acids: CASSQLLVNTEAFF. The CDR3 DNA follows: TGCGCCAGCAGCCAATTATTGGTGAACACTGAAGCTTTCTTT.

This clone was counted once. This rearrangement joins TRBV7-9 to TRBJ1-4; TRBD1 agrees at 7 bases. Germline loops: CDR1 SEHNR, CDR2 FQNEAQ (reference sequence). CDR3 size: 17 residues. V lost 6 bases to trimming and J lost 4 bases; unmatched junction nucleotides: 14. The CDR3 nucleotides are TGTGCCAGCAGTCTCCCCCGACAGGGCGGGTTTAATGAAAAACTGTTTTTT. This translates into CASSLPRQGGFNEKLFF.

This rearrangement joins TRBV6-5 to TRBJ2-7; D call uncertain. The CDR3 consists of 14 residues. Looked up from germline, CDR1 is MNHEY and CDR2 is SVGAGI. The V end lost 11 bases, the J end lost 2 bases, and 19 bases lay between the germline ends. The chain's CDR3 is CASAGPPRPYEQYF. For the CDR3, the DNA is TGTGCCTCCGCCGGGCCCCCAAGGCCCTACGAGCAGTACTTC.

V gene TRBV15 combines with J gene TRBJ1-2; the match to TRBD1 covers 9 bases. The CDR3 runs to 19 residues. Germline V gene data show CDR1 as LNHNV and CDR2 as YYDKDF (reference sequence). After removal of 3 bases from V and 2 bases from J, the junction contained 16 bases not matched to a gene. In nucleotides, the CDR3 is TGTGCCACCAGCAGGGCCGTGTTGGACCGGGACAGGGCGAACTATGGCTACACCTTC. This translates into CATSRAVLDRDRANYGYTF.

The chain joins TRBV29-1 to TRBJ2-3; 7 nucleotides line up with TRBD2. The CDR3 extends over 15 amino acids. V shed 5 bases and J 4 bases; nucleotides not matched to a gene: 12. CDR1 is SQVTM and CDR2 is ANQGSEA in the germline V gene. CDR3 residues: CSVCWGGSLSDTQYF. For the CDR3, the DNA is TGCAGCGTTTGCTGGGGCGGGAGTCTCTCAGATACGCAGTATTTT.

The CDR3, as DNA: TGTGCCAGCAGCCCCCGTAACAGGGGGGACATTCAGTACTTC. This codes for CASSPRNRGDIQYF. This chain links TRBV9 with TRBJ2-4, with 8 bases aligning to TRBD1. The CDR3 is made up of 14 amino acids. Germline lookup yields CDR1 SGDLS and CDR2 YYNGEE. The V gene end was trimmed by 4 bases and the J gene end by 8 bases; junction bases not matched to a gene: 8.

Points on this clone: Other DNA sequences from this sample encode an identical CDR3 as well. The rearrangement uses TRBV7-9 and TRBJ2-7, with 8 bases that match TRBD2. The CDR3 has 16 residues. Per the germline V gene, CDR1 is SEHNR and CDR2 is FQNEAQ (reference sequence). V was pared by 2 bases and J by 3 bases, with 9 bases of the junction left unmatched. For the CDR3, the DNA is TGTGCCAGCAGCTTAACTAGCGGAACCTCCCTCTACGAGCAGTACTTC. It yields the protein CASSLTSGTSLYEQYF.

Only one count was recorded for this clone. The chain combines TRBV7-2 with TRBJ1-2; 8 bases agree with TRBD1. The CDR3 is 13 amino acids. Germline V gene lookup returns CDR1 SGHTA and CDR2 FQGNSA. Trimming removed 2 bases from V and 5 bases from J; junction bases left unmatched: 1. CDR3 sequence reads: CASSLYRGYGYTF. CDR3 nucleotides: TGTGCCAGCAGCTTATACAGGGGGTATGGCTACACCTTC.

The table lists this clone with a count of one. The V and J genes are TRBV7-3 and TRBJ2-3; D remains unclear. Germline CDR1 reads SGHTA; CDR2 reads FQGTGA. The CDR3 has 13 residues. With 2 bases removed from V and 3 bases from J, the gap between germline ends came to 6 bases. This CDR3 reads CASSLWGTDTQYF. The CDR3 DNA follows: TGTGCCAGCAGCTTATGGGGAACAGATACGCAGTATTTT.

The chain employs TRBV7-7 and TRBJ2-5, with 11 nucleotides matching TRBD2. CDR1 and CDR2 from the germline V gene are SSHAT and FNYEAQ (reference sequence). This CDR3 is 17 amino acids long. J lost 3 bases, V lost 4 bases, and 10 bases had no gene match. The CDR3 loop is CASSSRTSGQGKETQYF. In DNA, the CDR3 is TGTGCCAGCAGCTCGCGGACTAGCGGGCAAGGGAAAGAGACCCAGTACTTC.

The genes are TRBV30 and TRBJ2-1; D remains ambiguous. CDR1 is GTSNPN, CDR2 SVGIG, per germline (reference sequence). The CDR3 consists of 14 residues. The V end was cut by 3 bases, the J end by 5 bases, with 14 bases between. In DNA form, the CDR3 reads TGTGCCTGGAGCAAGGGTTTCGGCAACAATGAGCAGTTCTTC. Its protein is CAWSKGFGNNEQFF.

This chain uses TRBV7-2 with TRBJ2-7; no clear D. V lost 3 bases to trimming and J lost 4 bases, with 16 bases between them. This CDR3 comprises 15 residues. Looked up from germline, CDR1 is SGHTA and CDR2 is FQGNSA. CDR3 region: CASSFDLSDGYEQYF. As DNA, the CDR3 is TGTGCCAGCAGCTTCGACCTTTCTGACGGGTACGAGCAGTACTTC.

The chain uses TRBV6-7 and TRBJ2-5; the D call may be TRBD1 or TRBD2 (7 bases each). TRBV6-7 is an ORF, and what it does is uncertain. The V end was cut by 5 bases, the J end by 1 base, with 26 bases between. CDR3 length: 19 residues. The CDR3 reads CASSNCHELGRGGQETQYF. CDR3 in DNA: TGTGCCAGCAGTAATTGTCACGAACTCGGCAGGGGGGGCCAAGAGACCCAGTACTTC.

The chain links TRBV27 to TRBJ2-1; no firm D call. V lost 4 bases, J lost 6 bases, and 4 bases lay in between. Germline CDR1 and CDR2: MNHEY and SMNVEV (reference sequence). The CDR3 runs to 11 residues. CDR3 in DNA: TGTGCCAGCAGTTATCTCAATGAGCAGTTCTTC. The encoded protein is CASSYLNEQFF.

The chain joins TRBV29-1 to TRBJ2-7, with D possibly TRBD1 on 6 matching bases. V was shortened by 0 bases and J by 0 bases, with 12 bases between the two germline ends. CDR1 SQVTM and CDR2 ANQGSEA come from the germline V gene. This CDR3 comprises 15 residues. In nucleotides, the CDR3 is TGCAGCGTTGAAGATCAAGGACAGAGCTCCTACGAGCAGTACTTC. Protein sequence: CSVEDQGQSSYEQYF.

The chain links TRBV4-1 to TRBJ2-7; 10 bases match TRBD2. V shed 0 bases, J shed 8 bases, and the junction held 7 bases outside the gene matches. Germline lookup yields CDR1 MGHRA and CDR2 YSYEKL. The CDR3 spans 15 residues. CDR3 protein: CASSQEWASGSKQYF. The DNA for the CDR3 is TGCGCCAGCAGCCAAGAGTGGGCTAGCGGGAGTAAGCAGTACTTC.

CDR3 amino acids: CSSLAENTGELFF. The CDR3 DNA follows: TGCAGCTCGCTAGCGGAAAACACCGGGGAGCTGTTTTTT. The rearrangement links TRBV29-1 to TRBJ2-2; TRBD2 aligns across 7 bases. The CDR3 is made up of 13 amino acids. V lost 8 bases and J lost 2; bases outside the gene matches: 5. Germline CDR1 and CDR2: SQVTM and ANQGSEA.

The rearrangement links TRBV5-1 to TRBJ2-7; the D gene is possibly TRBD1 (5 bases). This CDR3 has 13 amino acids. V was cut by 4 bases and J by 3 bases, with 11 bases left in between. Germline V gives CDR1 SGHRS, CDR2 YFSETQ. CDR3 in amino acids: CASSADTGYEQYF. DNA of the CDR3: TGCGCCAGCAGCGCGGACACAGGCTACGAGCAGTACTTC.

The genes are TRBV11-2 and TRBJ2-1, with 10 positions matching TRBD1. The CDR3 runs 19 residues. Germline V lookup: CDR1 SGHAT, CDR2 FQNNGV. Germline trimming cut 5 bases from V and 0 bases from J; bases unmatched to any gene: 13. The CDR3 loop reads CASSLTTGGPRSSYNEQFF. CDR3 bases: TGTGCCAGCAGCCTGACGACAGGGGGCCCCCGCAGCTCCTACAATGAGCAGTTCTTC.